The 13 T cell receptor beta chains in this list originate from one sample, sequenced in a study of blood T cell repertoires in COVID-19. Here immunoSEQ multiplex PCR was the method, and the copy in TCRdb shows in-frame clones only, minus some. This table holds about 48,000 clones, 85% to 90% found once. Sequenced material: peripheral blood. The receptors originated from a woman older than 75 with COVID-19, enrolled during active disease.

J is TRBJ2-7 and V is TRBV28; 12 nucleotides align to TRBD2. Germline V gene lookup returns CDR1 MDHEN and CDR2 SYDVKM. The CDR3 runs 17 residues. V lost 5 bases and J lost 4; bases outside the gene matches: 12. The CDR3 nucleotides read TGTGCCAGCAGTCCCTCCCGACTAGCGGGGGTCTTTTACGAGCAGTACTTC. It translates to CASSPSRLAGVFYEQYF.

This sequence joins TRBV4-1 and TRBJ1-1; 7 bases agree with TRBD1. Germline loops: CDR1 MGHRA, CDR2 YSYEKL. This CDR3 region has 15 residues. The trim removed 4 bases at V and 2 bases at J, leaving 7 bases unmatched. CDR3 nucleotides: TGCGCCAGCAGCCGTGGGGACAGACCAAACACTGAAGCTTTCTTT. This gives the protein CASSRGDRPNTEAFF.

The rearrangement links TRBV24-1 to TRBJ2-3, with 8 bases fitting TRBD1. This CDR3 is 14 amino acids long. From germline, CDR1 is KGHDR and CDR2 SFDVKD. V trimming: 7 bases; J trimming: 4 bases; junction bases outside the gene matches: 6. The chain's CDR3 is CATSDRGISDTQYF. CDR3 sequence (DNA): TGTGCCACCAGCGACAGGGGAATATCAGATACGCAGTATTTT.

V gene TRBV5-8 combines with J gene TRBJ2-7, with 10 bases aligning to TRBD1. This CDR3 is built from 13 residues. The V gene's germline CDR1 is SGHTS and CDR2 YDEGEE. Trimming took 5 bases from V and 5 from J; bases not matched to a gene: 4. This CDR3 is CASSFDRGHEQYF. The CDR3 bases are TGTGCCAGCAGTTTTGACAGGGGGCACGAGCAGTACTTC.

The CDR3, as DNA: TGTGCCAGCAGCTTGGCCGGGGCTAGCGGTAAATACGAGCAGTACTTC. Translated, it gives CASSLAGASGKYEQYF. The gene calls are TRBV5-4 and TRBJ2-7, with TRBD2 identical over 7 bases. CDR1 is SGHNT, CDR2 YYREEE, per germline (reference sequence). With 0 bases clipped from V and 4 bases from J, the junction kept 10 bases outside the gene matches. This CDR3 has 16 amino acids.

The CDR3 sequence: CASSPNPGTSGRRAYEQYF. As DNA, the CDR3 is TGTGCCAGCAGCCCCAACCCCGGGACTAGCGGGAGGAGGGCCTACGAGCAGTACTTC. This rearrangement joins TRBV7-9 to TRBJ2-7, with 15 positions matching TRBD2. Germline CDR1 and CDR2: SEHNR and FQNEAQ (reference sequence). V trimming: 5 bases; J trimming: 2 bases; junction bases outside the gene matches: 13. The CDR3 length is 19 residues.

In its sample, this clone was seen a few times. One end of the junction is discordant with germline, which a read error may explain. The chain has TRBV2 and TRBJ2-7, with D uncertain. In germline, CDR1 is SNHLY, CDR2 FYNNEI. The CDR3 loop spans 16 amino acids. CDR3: CASRDFLPPSSYEQYF. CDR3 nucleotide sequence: TGTGCCAGCCGTGACTTCCTCCCCCCCTCCTCCTACGAGCAGTACTTC.

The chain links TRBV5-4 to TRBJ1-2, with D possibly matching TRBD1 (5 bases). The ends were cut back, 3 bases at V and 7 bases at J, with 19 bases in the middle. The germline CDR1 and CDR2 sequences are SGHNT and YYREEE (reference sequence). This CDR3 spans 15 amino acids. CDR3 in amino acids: CASSSGVGDTSGYTF. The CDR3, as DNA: TGTGCCAGCAGCTCGGGGGTGGGCGACACCTCTGGCTACACCTTC.

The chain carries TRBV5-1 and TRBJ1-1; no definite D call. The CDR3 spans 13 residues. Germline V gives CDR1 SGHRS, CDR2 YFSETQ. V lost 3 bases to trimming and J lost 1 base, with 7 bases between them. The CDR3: CASSYLRNTEAFF. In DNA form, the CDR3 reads TGCGCCAGCAGCTATCTCCGGAACACTGAAGCTTTCTTT. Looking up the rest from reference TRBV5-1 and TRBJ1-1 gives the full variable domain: KAGVTQTPRYLIKTRGQQVTLSCSPISGHRSVSWYQQTPGQGLQFLFEYFSETQRNKGNFPGRFSGRQFSNSRSEMNVSTLELGDSALYLCASSYLRNTEAFFGQGTRLTVV.

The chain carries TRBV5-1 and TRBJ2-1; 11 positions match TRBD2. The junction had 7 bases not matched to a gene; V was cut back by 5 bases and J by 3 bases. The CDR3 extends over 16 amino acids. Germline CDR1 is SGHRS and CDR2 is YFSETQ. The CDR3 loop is CASSFPGLADYNEQFF. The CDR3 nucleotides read TGCGCCAGCAGTTTTCCGGGACTAGCGGACTACAATGAGCAGTTCTTC.

The CDR3 coding sequence is TGTGCCAGCTCACCCGGGGGGGTCCGGAGCAATCAGCCCCAGCATTTT. Amino acid sequence: CASSPGGVRSNQPQHF. V gene TRBV18 combines with J gene TRBJ1-5, with a tentative D call TRBD1 (5 bases). The CDR3 is made up of 16 amino acids. Germline values: CDR1 KGHSH, CDR2 LQKENI. Deletions cut 3 bases from V and 1 base from J, with 13 bases between.

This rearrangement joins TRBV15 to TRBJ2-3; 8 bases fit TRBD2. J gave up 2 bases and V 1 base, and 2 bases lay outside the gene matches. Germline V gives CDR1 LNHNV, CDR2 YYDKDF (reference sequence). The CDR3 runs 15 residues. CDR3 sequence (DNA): TGTGCCACCAGCAGAGTACTAGCGGCCACAGATACGCAGTATTTT. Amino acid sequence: CATSRVLAATDTQYF.

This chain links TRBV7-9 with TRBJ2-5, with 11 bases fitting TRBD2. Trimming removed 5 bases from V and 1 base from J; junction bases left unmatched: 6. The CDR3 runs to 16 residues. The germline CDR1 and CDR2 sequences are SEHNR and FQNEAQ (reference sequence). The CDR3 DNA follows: TGTGCCAGCAGCCGAACCCTAGCGGGGGGCCAAGAGACCCAGTACTTC. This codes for CASSRTLAGGQETQYF.